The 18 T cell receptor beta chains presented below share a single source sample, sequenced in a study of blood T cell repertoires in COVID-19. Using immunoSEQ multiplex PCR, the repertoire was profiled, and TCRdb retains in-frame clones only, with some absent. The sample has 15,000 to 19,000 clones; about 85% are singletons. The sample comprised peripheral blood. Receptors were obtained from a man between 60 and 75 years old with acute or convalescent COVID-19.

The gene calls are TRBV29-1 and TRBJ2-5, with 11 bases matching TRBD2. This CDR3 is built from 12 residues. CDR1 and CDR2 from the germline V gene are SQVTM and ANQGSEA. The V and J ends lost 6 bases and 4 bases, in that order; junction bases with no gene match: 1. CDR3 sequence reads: CSVTSGGETQYF. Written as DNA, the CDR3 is TGCAGCGTAACTAGCGGGGGAGAGACCCAGTACTTC.

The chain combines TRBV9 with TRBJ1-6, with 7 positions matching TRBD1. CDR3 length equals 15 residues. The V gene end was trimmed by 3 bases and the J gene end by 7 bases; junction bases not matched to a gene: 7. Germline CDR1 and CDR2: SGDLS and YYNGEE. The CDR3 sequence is CASSGTGARNSPLHF. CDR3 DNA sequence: TGTGCCAGCAGCGGAACAGGGGCCCGGAATTCACCCCTCCACTTT.

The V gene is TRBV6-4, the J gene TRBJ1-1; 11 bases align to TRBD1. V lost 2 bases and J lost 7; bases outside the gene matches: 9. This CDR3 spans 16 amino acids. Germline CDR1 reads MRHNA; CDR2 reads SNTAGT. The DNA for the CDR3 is TGTGCCAGCAGTGACCCTTTCTCGGACAGGGGGCTTGAAGCTTTCTTT. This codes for CASSDPFSDRGLEAFF.

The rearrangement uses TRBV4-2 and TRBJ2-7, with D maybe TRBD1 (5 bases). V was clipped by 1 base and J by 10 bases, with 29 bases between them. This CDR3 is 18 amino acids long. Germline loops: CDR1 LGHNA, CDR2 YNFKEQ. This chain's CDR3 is CASSQGLDGHPSLFEQYF. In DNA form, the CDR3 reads TGTGCCAGCAGCCAAGGTCTGGATGGACACCCGTCACTGTTCGAACAGTACTTC.

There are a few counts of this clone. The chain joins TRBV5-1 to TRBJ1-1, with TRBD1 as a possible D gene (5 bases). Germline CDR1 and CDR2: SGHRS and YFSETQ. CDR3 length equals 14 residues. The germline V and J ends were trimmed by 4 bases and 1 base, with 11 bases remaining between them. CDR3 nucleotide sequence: TGCGCCAGCAGCGGGGACGGGAGGAACACTGAAGCTTTCTTT. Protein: CASSGDGRNTEAFF.

Here the CDR3 reads CAISDARASNEKLFF. The CDR3 DNA is TGTGCCATCAGTGATGCCAGGGCGTCTAATGAAAAACTGTTTTTT. This chain joins TRBV10-3 and TRBJ1-4, with D tentatively TRBD1 (5 bases). The germline V gene has CDR1 ENHRY and CDR2 SYGVKD. The CDR3 is 15 residues long. Trimming left V 3 bases short and J 3 bases short, with 11 bases between.

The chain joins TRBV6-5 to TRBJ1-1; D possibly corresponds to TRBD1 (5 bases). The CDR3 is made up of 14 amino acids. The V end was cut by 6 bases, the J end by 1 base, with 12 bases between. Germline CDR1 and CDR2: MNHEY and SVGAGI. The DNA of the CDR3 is TGTGCCAGCAGCCCAGGGCTTCCGAACACTGAAGCTTTCTTT. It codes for CASSPGLPNTEAFF.

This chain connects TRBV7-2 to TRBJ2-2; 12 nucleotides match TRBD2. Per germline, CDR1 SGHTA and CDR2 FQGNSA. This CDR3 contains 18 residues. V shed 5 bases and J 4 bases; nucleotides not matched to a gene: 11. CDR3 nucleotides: TGTGCCAGCAGCCCCAACCCTCCTAGCGGGAGGGTCACCGGGGAGCTGTTTTTT. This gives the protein CASSPNPPSGRVTGELFF.

CDR3 DNA: TGTGCCAGCAGGACAGGGGAGGATCACACTGAAGCTTTCTTT. This sequence encodes CASRTGEDHTEAFF. The chain links TRBV28 to TRBJ1-1, with TRBD1 matching over 8 bases. The CDR3 sequence is 14 residues long. CDR1 MDHEN and CDR2 SYDVKM come from the germline V gene. J gave up 3 bases and V 6 bases, and 6 bases lay outside the gene matches.

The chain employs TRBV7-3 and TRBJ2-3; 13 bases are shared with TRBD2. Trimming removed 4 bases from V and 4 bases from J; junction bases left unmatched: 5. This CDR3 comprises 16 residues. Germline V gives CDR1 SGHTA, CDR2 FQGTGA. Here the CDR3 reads CASSSRTSGSPDTQYF. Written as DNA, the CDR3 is TGTGCCAGCAGCTCCCGGACTAGCGGGAGCCCAGATACGCAGTATTTT.

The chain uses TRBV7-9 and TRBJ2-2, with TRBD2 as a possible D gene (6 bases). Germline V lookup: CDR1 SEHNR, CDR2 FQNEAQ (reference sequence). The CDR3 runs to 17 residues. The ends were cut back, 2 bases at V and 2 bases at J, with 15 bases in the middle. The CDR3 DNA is TGTGCCAGCAGCTTACTAAGATGGCGGGACAACACCGGGGAGCTGTTTTTT. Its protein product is CASSLLRWRDNTGELFF.

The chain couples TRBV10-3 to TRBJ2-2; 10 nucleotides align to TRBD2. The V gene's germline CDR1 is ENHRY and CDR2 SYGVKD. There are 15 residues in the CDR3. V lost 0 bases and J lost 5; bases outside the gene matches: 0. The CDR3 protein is CAISESSGGTGELFF. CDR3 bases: TGTGCCATCAGTGAGTCTAGCGGGGGGACCGGGGAGCTGTTTTTT.

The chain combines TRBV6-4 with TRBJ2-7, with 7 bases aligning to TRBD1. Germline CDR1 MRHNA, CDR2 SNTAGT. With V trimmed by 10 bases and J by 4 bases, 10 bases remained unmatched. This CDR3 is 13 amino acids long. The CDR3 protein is CATVMTGSYEQYF. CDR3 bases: TGTGCCACCGTGATGACAGGGTCGTACGAGCAGTACTTC.

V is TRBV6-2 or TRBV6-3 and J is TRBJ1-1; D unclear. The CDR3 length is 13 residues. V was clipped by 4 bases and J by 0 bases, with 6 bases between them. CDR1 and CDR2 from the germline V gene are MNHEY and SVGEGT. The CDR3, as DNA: TGTGCCAGCAGTTTTTTAATGAACACTGAAGCTTTCTTT. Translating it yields CASSFLMNTEAFF.

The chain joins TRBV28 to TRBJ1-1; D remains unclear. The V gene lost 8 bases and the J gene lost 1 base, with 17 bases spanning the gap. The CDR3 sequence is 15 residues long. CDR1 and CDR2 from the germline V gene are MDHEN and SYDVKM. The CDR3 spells CASHVVSGGNTEAFF. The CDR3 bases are TGTGCCAGCCATGTGGTCTCGGGAGGGAACACTGAAGCTTTCTTT.

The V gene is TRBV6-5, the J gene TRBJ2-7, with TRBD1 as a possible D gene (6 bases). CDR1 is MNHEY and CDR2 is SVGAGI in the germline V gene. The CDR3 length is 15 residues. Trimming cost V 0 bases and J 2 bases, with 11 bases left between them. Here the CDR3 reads CASSYSPRGTYEQYF. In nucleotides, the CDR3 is TGTGCCAGCAGTTACTCGCCCAGGGGTACCTACGAGCAGTACTTC.

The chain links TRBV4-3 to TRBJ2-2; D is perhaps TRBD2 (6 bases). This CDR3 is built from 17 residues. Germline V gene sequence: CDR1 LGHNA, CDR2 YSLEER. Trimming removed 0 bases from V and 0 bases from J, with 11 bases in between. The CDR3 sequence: CASSQEEGRANTGELFF. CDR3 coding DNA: TGCGCCAGCAGCCAAGAGGAGGGGCGGGCGAACACCGGGGAGCTGTTTTTT.

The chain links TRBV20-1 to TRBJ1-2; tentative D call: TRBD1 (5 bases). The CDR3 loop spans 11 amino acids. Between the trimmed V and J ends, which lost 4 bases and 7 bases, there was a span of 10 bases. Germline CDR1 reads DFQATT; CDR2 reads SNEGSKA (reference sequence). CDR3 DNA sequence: TGCAGTGCTATGGCGGGGACTGGCTACACCTTC. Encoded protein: CSAMAGTGYTF.